The rows below give T cell receptor beta chains drawn from one sample of a study of beta chain bispecific antibodies for T cell cancers. TCRdb re-analysed the 5' RACE reads in MiXCR, keeping a single row per CDR3 protein. The profile shows 20,000 to 25,000 distinct CDR3 sequences, approximately 1.9% of them singletons. Their antigens remain unidentified. Sequenced material: healthy donor T cells cultured with leukemia cells, taken from a culture containing a bispecific antibody targeting TCR Vbeta12. Receptor source: a human donor in good health. Some clones in this sample may be carry-over from other donors' samples. The CDR3 runs from the conserved cysteine through the conserved F or W. A D gene is named only where the DNA matches it firmly. Clone size appears in some rows only: once, few, many, or a class for an expanded clone.

D	V	size	J	DNA	CDR3
NA	TRBV27	many	TRBJ2-3	TGTGCCAGCAGTTCTCTCGGCACAGATACGCAGTATTTT	CASSSLGTDTQYF
NA	TRBV6-2/TRBV6-3	many	TRBJ1-5	TGTGCCAGCAGTTACTCGAGTCCGGTTTATCAGCCCCAGCATTTT	CASSYSSPVYQPQHF
NA	TRBV2	many	TRBJ1-1	TGTGCCAGCAGTGAAGGTTGGGACAACCAGAACACTGAAGCTTTCTTT	CASSEGWDNQNTEAFF
NA	TRBV14	many	TRBJ2-7	TGTGCCAGCAGCCAAGAGGTTGAGGGGGGCTACGAGCAGTACTTC	CASSQEVEGGYEQYF
TRBD1	TRBV6-5	many	TRBJ2-1	TGTGCCAGCAGTTACTATCAGGGGGAAAATGAGCAGTTCTTC	CASSYYQGENEQFF
NA	TRBV7-9	few	TRBJ2-1	TGTGCCAGCCCCTCTTGGGGGATGTACAATGAGCAGTTCTTC	CASPSWGMYNEQFF
TRBD1	TRBV9	many	TRBJ2-2	TGTGCCAGCAGCGTGAGGGACAGGGGGACTTCTAGCACCGGGGAGCTGTTTTTT	CASSVRDRGTSSTGELFF
TRBD2	TRBV3-1	many	TRBJ2-5	TGTGCCAGCAGCCAAGATCTCACTAGCGGATATCACCAAGAGACCCAGTACTTC	CASSQDLTSGYHQETQYF
NA	TRBV5-5	NA	TRBJ1-1	TGTGCCAGCAGCTCCACATCGAATCCGGGACGGCATTACACTGAAGCTTTCTTT	CASSSTSNPGRHYTEAFF
TRBD1	TRBV9	many	TRBJ2-7	TGTGCCAGCAGCGAGACAGGGGATACCTCCTACGAGCAGTACTTC	CASSETGDTSYEQYF
NA	TRBV20-1	medium-sized	TRBJ2-1	TGCAGTGCGAACCTCGAGTGGGGATTGGGCAATGAGCAGTTCTTC	CSANLEWGLGNEQFF
NA	TRBV19	many	TRBJ1-1	TGTGCCAGTAGTATCGGGGGGCATGAAGCTTTCTTT	CASSIGGHEAFF
TRBD1	TRBV5-1	many	TRBJ2-5	TGCGCCAGCAGCGGGGACAGTCAAGAGACCCAGTACTTC	CASSGDSQETQYF
NA	TRBV3-1	many	TRBJ2-4	TGTGCCAGCAGCCAACCCTACGGGGGCTTAGCCAAAAACATTCAGTACTTC	CASSQPYGGLAKNIQYF
NA	TRBV15	many	TRBJ2-2	TGTGCCACCAGCAGAGAGCGGTACACCGGGGAGCTGTTTTTT	CATSRERYTGELFF
TRBD2	TRBV28	medium-sized	TRBJ2-5	TGTGCCAGCAGTCACCCGACTAGCGGGGGCCAAGAGACCCAGTACTTC	CASSHPTSGGQETQYF
TRBD1	TRBV5-6	many	TRBJ1-2	TGTGCCTCCGGGACAGGGGTAGGCTACACCTTC	CASGTGVGYTF
NA	TRBV10-3	medium-sized	TRBJ2-3	TGTGCCATCAGTGAAGGTCTCCGGGCAGATACGCAGTATTTT	CAISEGLRADTQYF
NA	TRBV6-5	many	TRBJ1-1	TGTGCCAGCAGCCTCAGGAGTAACACTGAAGCTTTCTTT	CASSLRSNTEAFF
NA	TRBV7-9	many	TRBJ2-3	TGTGCCAGCAGGCCCGGTGGGGGTGTGACAGATACGCAGTATTTT	CASRPGGGVTDTQYF
NA	TRBV12-3/TRBV12-4	many	TRBJ2-7	TGTGCCAGCAGTTTAACTCAATACGAGCAGTACTTC	CASSLTQYEQYF
NA	TRBV6-5	many	TRBJ1-4	TGTGCCAGCAGAGGAGCAACTAATGAAAAACTGTTTTTT	CASRGATNEKLFF
TRBD1	TRBV30	many	TRBJ1-6	TGTGCCTGGAGTGGGGACAGAAGAGCGGGTATCCACTTT	CAWSGDRRAGIHF
NA	TRBV6-2/TRBV6-3	many	TRBJ2-1	TGTGCCAGCAGTTACTACAGGGTTGACAATGAGCAGTTCTTC	CASSYYRVDNEQFF
TRBD1	TRBV4-1	many	TRBJ1-5	TGCGCCAGCAGCCCGGGACAGGGAGGGCAGCCCCAGCATTTT	CASSPGQGGQPQHF
NA	TRBV27	many	TRBJ2-7	TGTGCCAGCAGTTTAGAAGGCGACTACGAGCAGTACTTC	CASSLEGDYEQYF
TRBD2	TRBV20-1	many	TRBJ2-7	TGCAGTGCTGAACTAGCGGGGGTTAACTCCTACGAGCAGTACTTC	CSAELAGVNSYEQYF
TRBD1	TRBV4-1	many	TRBJ1-5	TGCGCCAGCGGAGAACAGGGGGCCGGCAATCAGCCCCAGCATTTT	CASGEQGAGNQPQHF
NA	TRBV7-9	medium-sized	TRBJ2-3	TGTGCCAGCAGCGGCCTGATGGGGGTCGCAGATACGCAGTATTTT	CASSGLMGVADTQYF
NA	TRBV7-6	many	TRBJ2-2	TGTGCCAGCAGCTTGGAGACAGGATCTCCCGGGGAGCTGTTTTTT	CASSLETGSPGELFF
TRBD1	TRBV27	many	TRBJ1-2	TGTGCCAGCAAACCCACCCGGGACAGGGAGGGTGGCTACACCTTC	CASKPTRDREGGYTF